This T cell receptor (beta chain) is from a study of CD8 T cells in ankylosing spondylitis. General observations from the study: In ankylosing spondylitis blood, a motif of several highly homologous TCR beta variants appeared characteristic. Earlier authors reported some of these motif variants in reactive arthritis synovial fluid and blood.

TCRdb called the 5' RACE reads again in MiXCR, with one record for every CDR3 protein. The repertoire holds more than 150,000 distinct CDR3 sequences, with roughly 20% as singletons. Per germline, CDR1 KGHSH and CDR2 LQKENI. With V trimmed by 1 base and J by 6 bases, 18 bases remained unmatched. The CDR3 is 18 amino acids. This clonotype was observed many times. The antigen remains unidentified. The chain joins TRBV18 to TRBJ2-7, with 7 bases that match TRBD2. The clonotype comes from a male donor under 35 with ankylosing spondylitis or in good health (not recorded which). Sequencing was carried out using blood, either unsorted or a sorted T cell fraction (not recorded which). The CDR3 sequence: CASSPLGSGGGSFAEQYF. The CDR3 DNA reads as TGTGCCAGCTCACCACTCGGGTCGGGAGGCGGGAGTTTCGCCGAGCAGTACTTC.